The 25 T cell receptor beta chains presented below share a single source sample, sequenced in a study of T cells in Graves' hyperthyroidism and ophthalmopathy. The TCR beta CDR3 regions underwent amplification using RNA transcripts as the source. Using the HTBI primer set, a first-round RT-PCR was run on the TCR CDR3. TCRdb redid the calling of the multiplex PCR reads with MiXCR, one entry per CDR3 protein. Among about 740,000 distinct CDR3 sequences listed, around 15% were seen once. The sequenced sample was blood. Receptor source: a woman in her late teens or twenties with Graves' hyperthyroidism.

This clonotype was seen once. V is TRBV29-1 and J is TRBJ2-3, with no clear D. The V gene lost 6 bases and the J gene lost 4 bases, with 5 bases spanning the gap. The CDR3 contains 10 residues. Germline V lookup: CDR1 SQVTM, CDR2 ANQGSEA. Written as DNA, the CDR3 is TGCAGCGTGCCTTCAGATACGCAGTATTTT. This gives the protein CSVPSDTQYF.

This clonotype occurred a few times. The V and J genes are TRBV7-3 and TRBJ2-2; a weak D match, TRBD1 (5 bases). Trimming stripped 5 bases from V and 6 bases from J, with 10 bases between. The CDR3 consists of 13 residues. Per germline, CDR1 SGHTA and CDR2 FQGTGA. In DNA form, the CDR3 reads TGTGCCAGCAGCCCGGCAGGGCCCGGGGAGCTGTTTTTT. Translating it yields CASSPAGPGELFF.

This clonotype was detected a few times. The gene calls are TRBV7-9 and TRBJ2-1; TRBD2 matches at 10 bases. The trim removed 5 bases at V and 1 base at J, leaving 11 bases unmatched. Germline CDR1 SEHNR, CDR2 FQNEAQ (reference sequence). The CDR3 has 18 amino acids. The CDR3 reads CASSTRLAGATSYNEQFF. In DNA form, the CDR3 reads TGTGCCAGCAGCACCCGACTAGCGGGCGCCACGTCCTACAATGAGCAGTTCTTC.

This clonotype was counted many times. The V call is TRBV20-1, the J call TRBJ2-4; 7 positions agree with TRBD2. CDR1 DFQATT and CDR2 SNEGSKA come from the germline V gene (reference sequence). V trimming: 5 bases; J trimming: 3 bases; junction bases outside the gene matches: 7. This CDR3 contains 14 residues. CDR3 bases: TGCAGTGCTCGGGCTAGCGGAGGCAAAAACATTCAGTACTTC. This codes for CSARASGGKNIQYF.

Of note for this clonotype: This sequence may be a read error, since a much larger clone differs from it by one base. This sequence joins TRBV11-2 and TRBJ1-1; D is undetermined. The length of the CDR3 is 15 residues. Germline assignment: CDR1 SGHAT and CDR2 FQNNGV. The V gene lost 3 bases and the J gene lost 1 base, with 12 bases spanning the gap. CDR3 amino acids: CASSLVGHPNTEAFF. The DNA of the CDR3 is TGTGCCAGCAGCTTGGTTGGCCATCCGAACACTGAAGCTTTCTTT.

This clonotype was counted at least ten times. This chain links TRBV7-3 with TRBJ1-1; D gene ambiguous. This CDR3 comprises 13 residues. The germline V gene has CDR1 SGHTA and CDR2 FQGTGA. Trimming cost V 1 base and J 3 bases, with 6 bases left between them. CDR3 nucleotide sequence: TGTGCCAGCAGCTTAAACTCCTACACTGAAGCTTTCTTT. It yields the protein CASSLNSYTEAFF.

The chain recombines TRBV18 with TRBJ2-1; maybe TRBD1 (6 bases). Trimming took off 3 bases at V and 4 bases at J, with 19 bases between the two ends. Germline CDR1 and CDR2: KGHSH and LQKENI. CDR3 length: 17 amino acids. The CDR3 protein is CASSPAGVHTYYNEQFF. DNA for the CDR3: TGTGCCAGCTCACCCGCAGGGGTTCATACCTATTACAATGAGCAGTTCTTC. Full variable domain (remainder filled in from reference TRBV18 and TRBJ2-1): NAGVMQNPRHLVRRRGQEARLRCSPMKGHSHVYWYRQLPEEGLKFMVYLQKENIIDESGMPKERFSAEFPKEGPSILRIQQVVRGDSAAYFCASSPAGVHTYYNEQFFGPGTRLTVL.

Notes on this clonotype: Given a much more abundant clone one base away, this may be a read error. The rearrangement joins TRBV27 to TRBJ2-7; 12 bases align to TRBD2. The CDR3 runs 15 residues. Germline V lookup: CDR1 MNHEY, CDR2 SMNVEV (reference sequence). The CDR3 spells CARSPRLAGVGEQYF. The CDR3 DNA reads as TGTGCCCGCAGTCCGCGACTAGCGGGAGTGGGTGAGCAGTACTTC.

In its sample, this clonotype was seen many times. J is TRBJ1-1 and V is TRBV30; the D is unclear. V was clipped by 0 bases and J by 7 bases, with 12 bases between them. The CDR3 extends over 13 amino acids. Germline V gives CDR1 GTSNPN, CDR2 SVGIG (reference sequence). CDR3 amino acids: CAWSVRSPNEAFF. DNA of the CDR3: TGTGCCTGGAGTGTGAGGTCCCCGAATGAAGCTTTCTTT. Supplemented by reference TRBV30 and TRBJ1-1, the full variable domain reads SQTIHQWPATLVQPVGSPLSLECTVEGTSNPNLYWYRQAAGRGLQLLFYSVGIGQISSEVPQNLSASRPQDRQFILSSKKLLLSDSGFYLCAWSVRSPNEAFFGQGTRLTVV.

At least ten counts were recorded for this clonotype. This chain joins TRBV24-1 and TRBJ2-1; possible D gene TRBD2, 5 bases. Germline V gene sequence: CDR1 KGHDR, CDR2 SFDVKD. V shed 4 bases and J shed 6 bases, with 12 bases lying between them. The CDR3 spans 14 residues. The CDR3 reads CATSEATRGNEQFF. In nucleotides, the CDR3 is TGTGCCACCAGTGAGGCTACTAGAGGCAATGAGCAGTTCTTC.

Concerning this clonotype itself: A clone one base away is much larger, so this may be a read error. The V and J genes are TRBV6-1 and TRBJ2-1; TRBD2 matches 11 bases. J was trimmed by 11 bases and V by 2 bases; bases with no gene match: 17. The CDR3 runs to 18 residues. From germline, CDR1 is MNHNS and CDR2 SASEGT. In DNA form, the CDR3 reads TGTGCCAGCAGTGAAACTCATGCGGCGCTAGCGGGAGGCCTCAAGCAGTTCTTC. Translated: CASSETHAALAGGLKQFF.

The table lists this clonotype with a few counts. This may stem from a read error, because a much larger clone lies one nucleotide away. V gene TRBV30 combines with J gene TRBJ2-1, with D possibly being TRBD2 (5 bases). In germline, CDR1 is GTSNPN, CDR2 SVGIG (reference sequence). The germline V and J ends were trimmed by 2 bases and 8 bases, with 7 bases remaining between them. This CDR3 spans 11 amino acids. The CDR3 sequence: CAWSLADEQFF. The CDR3 nucleotides are TGTGCCTGGAGTCTAGCTGATGAGCAGTTCTTC. Full variable domain (rest looked up from reference TRBV30 and TRBJ2-1): SQTIHQWPATLVQPVGSPLSLECTVEGTSNPNLYWYRQAAGRGLQLLFYSVGIGQISSEVPQNLSASRPQDRQFILSSKKLLLSDSGFYLCAWSLADEQFFGPGTRLTVL.

The chain carries TRBV28 and TRBJ2-7; TRBD1 agrees at 9 bases. V lost 11 bases and J lost 5; bases outside the gene matches: 10. From germline, CDR1 is MDHEN and CDR2 SYDVKM. This CDR3 comprises 13 residues. The CDR3 DNA is TGTGCCTGCGGCTTAAGACAGGGGGACGAGCAGTACTTC. Translated: CACGLRQGDEQYF. The full variable domain, completed using reference TRBV28 and TRBJ2-7, is DVKVTQSSRYLVKRTGEKVFLECVQDMDHENMFWYRQDPGLGLRLIYFSYDVKMKEKGDIPEGYSVSREKKERFSLILESASTNQTSMYLCACGLRQGDEQYFGPGTRLTVT.

Ten or more counts support this clonotype. The V call is TRBV3-1, the J call TRBJ2-5; D is possibly TRBD1 (6 bases). The CDR3 totals 14 residues. The germline CDR1 and CDR2 sequences are LGHDT and YNNKEL (reference sequence). V was clipped by 1 base and J by 6 bases, with 12 bases between them. CDR3 in amino acids: CASSQGRGWQTQYF. CDR3 nucleotide sequence: TGTGCCAGCAGCCAAGGCAGGGGTTGGCAGACCCAGTACTTC.

This sequence joins TRBV5-5 and TRBJ2-5; 11 bases are shared with TRBD2. The CDR3 contains 18 residues. CDR1 and CDR2 from the germline V gene are SGHKS and YYEKEE (reference sequence). J was trimmed by 4 bases and V by 4 bases; bases with no gene match: 15. The CDR3 loop is CASSARLAGIFWGETQYF. The CDR3 coding sequence is TGTGCCAGCAGCGCCCGACTAGCGGGAATATTCTGGGGAGAGACCCAGTACTTC.

This clonotype has a count of ten or more. CDR3 nucleotide sequence: TGCAGTGCGCCCAAGGGCGGAGCTAACTATGGCTACACCTTC. Translating gives CSAPKGGANYGYTF. The chain couples TRBV20-1 to TRBJ1-2, with D uncertain. Germline V gene data show CDR1 as DFQATT and CDR2 as SNEGSKA (reference sequence). The CDR3 has 14 amino acids. The V gene lost 6 bases and the J gene lost 0 bases, with 14 bases spanning the gap.

Ten or more counts support this clonotype. The chain recombines TRBV27 with TRBJ2-1; tentatively, D is TRBD2 (6 bases). Germline V gene lookup returns CDR1 MNHEY and CDR2 SMNVEV (reference sequence). The CDR3 has 16 amino acids. Deletions cut 6 bases from V and 0 bases from J, with 15 bases between. As DNA, the CDR3 is TGTGCCAGCAGGGATAGCGGATGGAGCTCCTACAATGAGCAGTTCTTC. This translates into CASRDSGWSSYNEQFF.

The chain has TRBV5-4 and TRBJ1-2; 11 bases are shared with TRBD1. Germline trimming cut 3 bases from V and 4 bases from J; bases unmatched to any gene: 5. CDR1 is SGHNT and CDR2 is YYREEE in the germline V gene (reference sequence). The CDR3 is made up of 15 amino acids. The CDR3 here is CASSWGQGGSYGYTF. The CDR3 nucleotides are TGTGCCAGCAGCTGGGGACAGGGGGGTAGCTATGGCTACACCTTC. The full variable domain, completed using reference TRBV5-4 and TRBJ1-2, is ETGVTQSPTHLIKTRGQQVTLRCSSQSGHNTVSWYQQALGQGPQFIFQYYREEENGRGNFPPRFSGLQFPNYSSELNVNALELDDSALYLCASSWGQGGSYGYTFGSGTRLTVV.

The sample holds many counts of this clonotype. This chain links TRBV20-1 with TRBJ1-1; D may be TRBD1 (5 bases). Trimming took off 2 bases at V and 1 base at J, with 8 bases between the two ends. Germline lookup yields CDR1 DFQATT and CDR2 SNEGSKA (reference sequence). The CDR3 runs to 13 residues. The DNA for the CDR3 is TGCAGTGCTAGACAGGGTTGGAACACTGAAGCTTTCTTT. The encoded protein is CSARQGWNTEAFF.

This clonotype has a count of ten or more. This chain connects TRBV18 to TRBJ2-7; 7 bases are shared with TRBD2. After removal of 5 bases from V and 5 bases from J, the junction contained 3 bases not matched to a gene. The germline V gene encodes CDR1 KGHSH and CDR2 LQKENI. The CDR3 length is 12 residues. The CDR3 region has the DNA TGTGCCAGCTCAATTGGGAGGGACGAGCAGTACTTC. Its protein is CASSIGRDEQYF.

This clonotype was picked up a small number of times. The genes are TRBV27 and TRBJ2-7; TRBD1 is a possible D gene (6 bases). The CDR3 length is 12 residues. V was cut by 5 bases and J by 12 bases, with 17 bases left in between. Germline V gene data show CDR1 as MNHEY and CDR2 as SMNVEV (reference sequence). CDR3 nucleotides: TGTGCCAGCAGTGGGACATGGGCAGGGCTGTACTTC. Translating gives CASSGTWAGLYF.

V and J are TRBV7-9 and TRBJ2-1; D is possibly TRBD1 (6 bases). V lost 4 bases to trimming and J lost 6 bases, with 19 bases between them. The CDR3 totals 16 residues. Germline CDR1 SEHNR, CDR2 FQNEAQ (reference sequence). For the CDR3, the DNA is TGTGCCAGCAGCTCATATCTTACAGGGCGGGTCAATGAGCAGTTCTTC. Translated: CASSSYLTGRVNEQFF.

This clonotype was seen a handful of times. This chain links TRBV10-2 with TRBJ2-7; tentative D call: TRBD2 (6 bases). CDR1 and CDR2 from the germline V gene are WSHSY and SAAADI. Trimming took 3 bases from V and 5 from J, leaving 11 bases between them. The CDR3 covers 13 residues. CDR3 protein: CASSEGEVHEQYF. DNA of the CDR3: TGCGCCAGCAGTGAAGGGGAGGTCCACGAGCAGTACTTC.

This clonotype was observed at least ten times. DNA for the CDR3: TGTGCCAGCAGCCCGGGACTAGCGGGAGGGCGGAAGACCCAGTACTTC. Protein: CASSPGLAGGRKTQYF. The genes are TRBV3-1 and TRBJ2-5, with 16 bases fitting TRBD2. CDR1 and CDR2 (germline): LGHDT, YNNKEL (reference sequence). The junction had 5 bases not matched to a gene; V was cut back by 4 bases and J by 6 bases. The length of the CDR3 is 16 residues.

There are many counts of this clonotype. The J gene is TRBJ2-7, the V gene TRBV29-1, with 7 nucleotides matching TRBD1. V trimming: 0 bases; J trimming: 0 bases; junction bases outside the gene matches: 5. Germline V lookup: CDR1 SQVTM, CDR2 ANQGSEA. The CDR3 runs 15 residues. In DNA form, the CDR3 reads TGCAGCGTTGAAGAGGGGACAGCGGTCTCCTACGAGCAGTACTTC. Translating gives CSVEEGTAVSYEQYF.